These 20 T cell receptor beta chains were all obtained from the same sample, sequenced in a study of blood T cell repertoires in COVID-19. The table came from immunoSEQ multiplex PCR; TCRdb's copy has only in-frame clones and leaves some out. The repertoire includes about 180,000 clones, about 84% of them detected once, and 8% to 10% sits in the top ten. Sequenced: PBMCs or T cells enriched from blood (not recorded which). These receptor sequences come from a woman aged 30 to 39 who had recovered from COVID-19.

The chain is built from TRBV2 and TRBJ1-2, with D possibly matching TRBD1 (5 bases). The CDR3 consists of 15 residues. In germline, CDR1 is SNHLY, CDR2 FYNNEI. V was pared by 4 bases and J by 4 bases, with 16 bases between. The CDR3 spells CASSAGDLSPYGYTF. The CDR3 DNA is TGTGCCAGCAGTGCGGGGGACCTCAGCCCCTATGGCTACACCTTC.

CDR3 loop: CASSIATGSYEQYF. DNA of the CDR3: TGTGCCAGCAGCATAGCGACAGGGTCCTACGAGCAGTACTTC. The chain couples TRBV27 to TRBJ2-7; 7 bases match TRBD1. Looked up from germline, CDR1 is MNHEY and CDR2 is SMNVEV (reference sequence). V lost 6 bases and J lost 1; bases outside the gene matches: 6. This CDR3 comprises 14 residues.

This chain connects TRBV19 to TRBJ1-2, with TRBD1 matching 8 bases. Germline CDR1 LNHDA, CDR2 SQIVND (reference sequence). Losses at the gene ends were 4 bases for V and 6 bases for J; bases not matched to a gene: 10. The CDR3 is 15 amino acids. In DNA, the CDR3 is TGTGCCAGTAGTACCGGACAGGGAGGGGGAAATGGCTACACCTTC. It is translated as CASSTGQGGGNGYTF.

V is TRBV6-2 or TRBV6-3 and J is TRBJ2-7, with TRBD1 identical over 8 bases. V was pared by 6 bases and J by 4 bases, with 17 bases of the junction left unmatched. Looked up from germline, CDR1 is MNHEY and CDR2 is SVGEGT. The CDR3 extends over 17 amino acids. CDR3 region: CASSSITQDRVGYEQYF. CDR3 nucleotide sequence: TGTGCCAGCAGCTCCATAACCCAGGACAGGGTAGGATACGAGCAGTACTTC.

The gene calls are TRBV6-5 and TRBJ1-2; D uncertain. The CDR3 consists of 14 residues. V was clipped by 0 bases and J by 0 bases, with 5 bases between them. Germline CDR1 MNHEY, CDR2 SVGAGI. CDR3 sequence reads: CASSYSLANYGYTF. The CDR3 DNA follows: TGTGCCAGCAGTTACTCCCTAGCTAACTATGGCTACACCTTC.

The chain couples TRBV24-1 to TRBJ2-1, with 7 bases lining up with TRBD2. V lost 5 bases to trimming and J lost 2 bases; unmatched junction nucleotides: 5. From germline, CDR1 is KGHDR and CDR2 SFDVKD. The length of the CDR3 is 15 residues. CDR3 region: CATSAASGTYNEQFF. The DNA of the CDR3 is TGTGCCACCAGTGCCGCTAGCGGAACCTACAATGAGCAGTTCTTC.

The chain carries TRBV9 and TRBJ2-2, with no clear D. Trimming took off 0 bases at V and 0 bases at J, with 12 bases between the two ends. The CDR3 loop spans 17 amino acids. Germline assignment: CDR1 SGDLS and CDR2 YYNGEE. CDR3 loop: CASSVARSAANTGELFF. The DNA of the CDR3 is TGTGCCAGCAGCGTAGCGAGGTCAGCTGCGAACACCGGGGAGCTGTTTTTT.

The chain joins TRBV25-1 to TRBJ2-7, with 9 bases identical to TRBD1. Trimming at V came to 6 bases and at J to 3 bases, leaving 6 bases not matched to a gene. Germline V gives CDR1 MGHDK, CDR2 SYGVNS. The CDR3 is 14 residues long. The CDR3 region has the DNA TGTGCCAGCAGAGCGGACAGGGGTATCTACGAGCAGTACTTC. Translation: CASRADRGIYEQYF.

CDR3 nucleotides: TGTGCCACCAGCGAGGGGGCAGGGGTCCACAATGAGCAGTTCTTC. Translated, it gives CATSEGAGVHNEQFF. The gene calls are TRBV15 and TRBJ2-1; TRBD1 agrees at 7 bases. The germline CDR1 and CDR2 sequences are LNHNV and YYDKDF (reference sequence). J gave up 5 bases and V 5 bases, and 9 bases lay outside the gene matches. CDR3 length: 15 residues.

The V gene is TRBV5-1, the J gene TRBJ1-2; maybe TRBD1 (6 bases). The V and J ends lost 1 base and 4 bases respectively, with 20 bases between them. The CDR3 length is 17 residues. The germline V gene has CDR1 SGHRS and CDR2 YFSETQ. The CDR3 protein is CASSLFDRPVVGYGYTF. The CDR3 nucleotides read TGCGCCAGCAGCTTGTTCGACAGGCCGGTAGTTGGCTATGGCTACACCTTC.

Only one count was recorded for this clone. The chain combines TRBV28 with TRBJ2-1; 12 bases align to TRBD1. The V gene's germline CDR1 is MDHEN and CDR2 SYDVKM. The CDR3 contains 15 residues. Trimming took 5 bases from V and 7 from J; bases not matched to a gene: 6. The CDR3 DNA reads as TGTGCCAGCAGTGGGGGACAGGGGGCGAGGAATGAGCAGTTCTTC. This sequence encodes CASSGGQGARNEQFF.

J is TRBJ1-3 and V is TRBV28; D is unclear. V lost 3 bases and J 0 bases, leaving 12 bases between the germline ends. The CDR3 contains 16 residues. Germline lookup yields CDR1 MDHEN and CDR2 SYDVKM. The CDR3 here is CASSFHRRVSGNTIYF. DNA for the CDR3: TGTGCCAGCAGTTTTCATAGACGGGTCTCTGGAAACACCATATATTTT.

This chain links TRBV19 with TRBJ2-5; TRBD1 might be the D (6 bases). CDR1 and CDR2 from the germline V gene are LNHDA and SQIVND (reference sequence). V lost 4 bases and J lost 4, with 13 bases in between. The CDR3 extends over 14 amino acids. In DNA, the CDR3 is TGTGCCAGTAGTAACAGGGTAGGGGCAGAGACCCAGTACTTC. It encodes CASSNRVGAETQYF.

This CDR3 is CASSPSPGYEQYF. CDR3 in DNA: TGTGCCAGCAGTCCGTCCCCAGGGTACGAGCAGTACTTC. The rearrangement uses TRBV12-3 or TRBV12-4 and TRBJ2-7; a possible D gene is TRBD1 (5 bases). The CDR3 loop spans 13 amino acids. Trimming cost V 5 bases and J 4 bases, with 12 bases left between them.

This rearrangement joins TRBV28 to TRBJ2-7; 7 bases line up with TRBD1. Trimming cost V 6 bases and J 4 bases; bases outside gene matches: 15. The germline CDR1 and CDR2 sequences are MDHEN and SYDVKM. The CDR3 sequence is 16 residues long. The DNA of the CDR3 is TGTGCCAGCAGCTTTCATCTTTCGGGACAGAGTTACGAGCAGTACTTC. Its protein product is CASSFHLSGQSYEQYF.

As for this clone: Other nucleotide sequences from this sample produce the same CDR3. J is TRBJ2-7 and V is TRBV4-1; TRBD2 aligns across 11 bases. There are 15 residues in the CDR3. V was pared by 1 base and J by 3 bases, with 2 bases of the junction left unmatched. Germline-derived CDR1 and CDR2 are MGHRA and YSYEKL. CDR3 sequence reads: CASSQGLAGSYEQYF. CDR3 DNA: TGCGCCAGCAGCCAAGGACTAGCGGGAAGCTACGAGCAGTACTTC.

CDR3 sequence: CASSIGDRGNTEAFF. CDR3 DNA: TGTGCCAGCAGTATCGGGGACAGGGGAAACACTGAAGCTTTCTTT. The chain employs TRBV6-5 and TRBJ1-1; 10 bases line up with TRBD1. From germline, CDR1 is MNHEY and CDR2 SVGAGI. V was clipped by 5 bases and J by 2 bases; unmatched bases: 5. This CDR3 region has 15 residues.

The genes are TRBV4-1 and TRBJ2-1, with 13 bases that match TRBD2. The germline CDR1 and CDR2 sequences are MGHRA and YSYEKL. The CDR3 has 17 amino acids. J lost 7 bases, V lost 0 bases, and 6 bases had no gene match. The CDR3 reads CASSQETGTSGTNEQFF. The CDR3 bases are TGCGCCAGCAGCCAAGAGACCGGGACTAGCGGGACGAATGAGCAGTTCTTC.

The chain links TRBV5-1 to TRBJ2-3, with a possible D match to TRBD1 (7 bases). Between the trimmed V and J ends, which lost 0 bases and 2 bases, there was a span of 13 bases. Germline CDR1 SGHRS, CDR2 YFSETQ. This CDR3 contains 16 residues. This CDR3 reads CASSLARGASTDTQYF. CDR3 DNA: TGCGCCAGCAGCTTGGCCAGGGGGGCATCCACAGATACGCAGTATTTT.

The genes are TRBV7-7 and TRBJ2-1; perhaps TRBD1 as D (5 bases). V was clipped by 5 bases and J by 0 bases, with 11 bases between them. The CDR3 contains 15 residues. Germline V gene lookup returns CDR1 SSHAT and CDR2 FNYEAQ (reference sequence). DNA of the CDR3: TGTGCCAGCAGCGCCGACAGTAGCTCCTACAATGAGCAGTTCTTC. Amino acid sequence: CASSADSSSYNEQFF.